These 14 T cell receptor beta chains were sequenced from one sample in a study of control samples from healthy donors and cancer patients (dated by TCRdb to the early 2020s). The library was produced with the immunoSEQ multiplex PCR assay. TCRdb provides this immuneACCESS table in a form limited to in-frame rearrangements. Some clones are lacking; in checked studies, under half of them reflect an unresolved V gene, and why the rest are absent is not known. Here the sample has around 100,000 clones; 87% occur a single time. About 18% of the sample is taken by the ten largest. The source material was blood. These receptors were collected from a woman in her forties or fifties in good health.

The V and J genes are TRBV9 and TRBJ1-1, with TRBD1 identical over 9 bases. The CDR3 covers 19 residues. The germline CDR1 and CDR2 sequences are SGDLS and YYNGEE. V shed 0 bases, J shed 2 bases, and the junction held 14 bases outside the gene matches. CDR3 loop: CASSVVHHRGRVPNTEAFF. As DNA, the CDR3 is TGTGCCAGCAGCGTAGTTCACCACAGGGGGCGCGTCCCAAACACTGAAGCTTTCTTT.

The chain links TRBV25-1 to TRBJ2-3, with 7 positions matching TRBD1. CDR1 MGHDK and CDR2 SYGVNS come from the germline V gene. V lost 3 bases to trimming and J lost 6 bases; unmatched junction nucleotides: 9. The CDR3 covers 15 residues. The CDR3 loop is CASSDPGGDLDTQYF. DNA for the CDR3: TGTGCCAGCAGTGACCCAGGGGGTGACCTGGATACGCAGTATTTT. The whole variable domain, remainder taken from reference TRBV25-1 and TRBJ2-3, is EADIYQTPRYLVIGTGKKITLECSQTMGHDKMYWYQQDPGMELHLIHYSYGVNSTEKGDLSSESTVSRIRTEHFPLTLESARPSHTSQYLCASSDPGGDLDTQYFGPGTRLTVL.

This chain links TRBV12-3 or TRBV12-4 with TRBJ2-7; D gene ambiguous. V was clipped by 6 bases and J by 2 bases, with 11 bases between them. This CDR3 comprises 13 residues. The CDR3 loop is CASSLYGPYEQYF. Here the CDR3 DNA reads TGTGCCAGCAGCCTTTACGGACCCTACGAGCAGTACTTC.

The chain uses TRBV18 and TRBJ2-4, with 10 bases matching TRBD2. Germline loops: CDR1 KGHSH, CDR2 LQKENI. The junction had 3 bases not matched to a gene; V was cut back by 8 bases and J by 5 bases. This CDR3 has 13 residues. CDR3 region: CASSGGEQNIQYF. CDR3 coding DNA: TGTGCCAGCAGCGGGGGGGAGCAAAACATTCAGTACTTC. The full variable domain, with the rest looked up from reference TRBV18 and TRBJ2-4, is NAGVMQNPRHLVRRRGQEARLRCSPMKGHSHVYWYRQLPEEGLKFMVYLQKENIIDESGMPKERFSAEFPKEGPSILRIQQVVRGDSAAYFCASSGGEQNIQYFGAGTRLSVL.

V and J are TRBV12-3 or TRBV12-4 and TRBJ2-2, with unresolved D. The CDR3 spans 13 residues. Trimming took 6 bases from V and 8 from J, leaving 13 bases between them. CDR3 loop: CASSRASSGELFF. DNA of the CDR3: TGTGCCAGCAGCCGGGCCTCTAGTGGGGAGCTGTTTTTT.

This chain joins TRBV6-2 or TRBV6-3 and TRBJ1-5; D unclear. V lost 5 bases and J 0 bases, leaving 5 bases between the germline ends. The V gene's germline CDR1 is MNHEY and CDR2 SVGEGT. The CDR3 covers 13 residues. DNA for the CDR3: TGTGCCAGCAGTGACAATAGCAATCAGCCCCAGCATTTT. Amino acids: CASSDNSNQPQHF.

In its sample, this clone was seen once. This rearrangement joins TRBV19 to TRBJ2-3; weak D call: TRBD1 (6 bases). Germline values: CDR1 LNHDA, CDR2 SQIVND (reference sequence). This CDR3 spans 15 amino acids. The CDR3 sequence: CSMSRAGALTDTQYF. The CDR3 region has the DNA TGTTCGATGAGTAGGGCAGGGGCCCTCACAGATACGCAGTATTTT.

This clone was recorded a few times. CDR3 sequence reads: CATSRDPLSNSPLHF. The CDR3, as DNA: TGTGCCACCAGCAGAGATCCGCTCTCTAATTCACCCCTCCACTTT. V is TRBV15 and J is TRBJ1-6; no definite D call. This CDR3 contains 15 residues. V dropped 0 bases and J dropped 6 bases, with 9 bases sitting between them. Germline V gene sequence: CDR1 LNHNV, CDR2 YYDKDF (reference sequence).

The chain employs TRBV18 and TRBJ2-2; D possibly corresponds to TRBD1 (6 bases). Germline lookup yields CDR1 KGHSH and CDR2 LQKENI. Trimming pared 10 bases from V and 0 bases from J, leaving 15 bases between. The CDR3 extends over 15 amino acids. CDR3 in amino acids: CATPLGQPNTGELFF. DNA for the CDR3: TGTGCCACCCCGCTCGGACAGCCGAACACCGGGGAGCTGTTTTTT.

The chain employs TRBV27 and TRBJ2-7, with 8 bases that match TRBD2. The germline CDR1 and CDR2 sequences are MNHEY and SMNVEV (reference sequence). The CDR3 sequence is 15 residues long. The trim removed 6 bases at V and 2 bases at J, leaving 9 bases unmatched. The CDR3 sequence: CASRRSSGVTYEQYV. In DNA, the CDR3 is TGTGCCAGCAGACGGAGTAGCGGGGTTACCTACGAGCAGTACGTC.

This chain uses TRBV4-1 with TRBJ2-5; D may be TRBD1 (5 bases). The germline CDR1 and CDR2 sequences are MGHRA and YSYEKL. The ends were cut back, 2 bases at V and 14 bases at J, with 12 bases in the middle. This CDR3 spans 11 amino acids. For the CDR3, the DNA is TGCGCCAGCAGCCAACAGGGCCGTCTTTACTTC. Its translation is CASSQQGRLYF.

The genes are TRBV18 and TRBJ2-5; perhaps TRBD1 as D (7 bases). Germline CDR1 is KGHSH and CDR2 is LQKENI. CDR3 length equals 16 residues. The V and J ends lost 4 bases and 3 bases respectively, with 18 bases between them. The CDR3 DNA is TGTGCCAGCTCACAGCGGGTGCCCAGGGGGGAAGAGACCCAGTACTTC. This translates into CASSQRVPRGEETQYF.

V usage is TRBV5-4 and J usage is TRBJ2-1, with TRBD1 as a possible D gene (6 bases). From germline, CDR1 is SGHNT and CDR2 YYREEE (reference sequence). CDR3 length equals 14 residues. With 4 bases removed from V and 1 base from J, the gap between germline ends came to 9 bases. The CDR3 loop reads CASSEQGSYNEQFF. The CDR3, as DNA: TGTGCCAGCAGCGAACAGGGTTCCTACAATGAGCAGTTCTTC.

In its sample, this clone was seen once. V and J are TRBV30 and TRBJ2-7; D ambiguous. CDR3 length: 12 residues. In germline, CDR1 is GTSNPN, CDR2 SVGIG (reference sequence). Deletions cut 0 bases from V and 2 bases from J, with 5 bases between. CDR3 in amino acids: CAWSVPAYEQYF. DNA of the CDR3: TGTGCCTGGAGTGTACCAGCCTACGAGCAGTACTTC.